Below, 22 T cell receptor beta chains from the same sample are listed, as sequenced in a study of cytomegalovirus exposure and HLA in healthy donors. The study ran its PCR with 60 Vbeta and 13 Jbeta primers. The repertoire was sequenced with immunoSEQ multiplex PCR; TCRdb's copy has only in-frame clones and lacks some. Found here are roughly 150,000 clones, approximately 82% of them singletons; the top ten hold approximately 1.5%. Sequenced material: PBMCs. The receptors were gathered from a male donor in good health and CMV-seronegative.

This chain links TRBV29-1 with TRBJ2-7; TRBD1 is a possible D gene (6 bases). The CDR3 runs 13 residues. Germline values: CDR1 SQVTM, CDR2 ANQGSEA. V was cut by 3 bases and J by 6 bases, with 15 bases left in between. The CDR3 region has the DNA TGCAGCGTTGACCTAGGGGCGACAGGCGAGCAGTACTTC. It codes for CSVDLGATGEQYF.

The gene calls are TRBV5-1 and TRBJ1-1; the D is unclear. CDR3 length: 14 residues. Germline lookup yields CDR1 SGHRS and CDR2 YFSETQ. Trimming took off 0 bases at V and 0 bases at J, with 6 bases between the two ends. The CDR3 spells CASSLEQMNTEAFF. The CDR3 DNA sequence: TGCGCCAGCAGCTTGGAACAGATGAACACTGAAGCTTTCTTT.

The gene calls are TRBV30 and TRBJ1-1; TRBD1 matches at 11 bases. The germline CDR1 and CDR2 sequences are GTSNPN and SVGIG (reference sequence). V was pared by 5 bases and J by 10 bases, with 3 bases of the junction left unmatched. This CDR3 contains 11 residues. CDR3 nucleotide sequence: TGTGCCTGGGGACAGGGGGCGGTAGCTTTCTTT. Its protein is CAWGQGAVAFF.

The chain uses TRBV5-1 and TRBJ2-1; 9 nucleotides match TRBD1. The germline gives CDR1 SGHRS, CDR2 YFSETQ. The J segment lost 7 bases and the V segment lost 4 bases, leaving 15 bases of the junction unmatched. The CDR3 runs 17 residues. The CDR3: CASSLRPDRGGVNEQFF. CDR3 DNA: TGCGCCAGCAGCCTGAGGCCCGACAGGGGGGGGGTGAATGAGCAGTTCTTC.

V and J are TRBV11-2 and TRBJ1-1, with TRBD1 as a possible D gene (6 bases). CDR1 and CDR2 from the germline V gene are SGHAT and FQNNGV. The V gene lost 6 bases and the J gene lost 2 bases, with 10 bases spanning the gap. The CDR3 has 13 amino acids. The CDR3 loop reads CASSEQGNTEAFF. The CDR3 nucleotides read TGTGCCAGCAGTGAACAGGGCAACACTGAAGCTTTCTTT.

J is TRBJ2-7 and V is TRBV6-6; 14 bases match TRBD2. Germline CDR1 MNHNY, CDR2 SVGAGI (reference sequence). The junction had 5 bases not matched to a gene; V was cut back by 6 bases and J by 4 bases. The CDR3 loop spans 15 amino acids. This CDR3 reads CASRSGTSGRYEQYF. CDR3 in DNA: TGTGCCAGCAGGTCCGGGACTAGCGGGAGATACGAGCAGTACTTC.

The chain recombines TRBV7-2 with TRBJ2-7; D unclear. Germline V gene data show CDR1 as SGHTA and CDR2 as FQGNSA. CDR3 size: 12 residues. With 5 bases removed from V and 6 bases from J, the gap between germline ends came to 11 bases. CDR3 nucleotides: TGTGCCAGCAGCGAACTTGCTTCCGAGCAGTACTTC. This codes for CASSELASEQYF.

The V call is TRBV2, the J call TRBJ2-7, with 7 bases lining up with TRBD1. Unmatched junction bases numbered 7, after V lost 7 bases and J lost 4 bases. Germline-derived CDR1 and CDR2 are SNHLY and FYNNEI. The CDR3 runs to 13 residues. The CDR3 loop reads CASKGAVDYEQYF. The CDR3 DNA is TGTGCCAGCAAGGGGGCAGTGGATTACGAGCAGTACTTC.

Turning to this clone: Relative to the germline gene, one junction end is altered; a read error may explain this. The chain joins TRBV5-1 to TRBJ1-2, with D perhaps TRBD1 (5 bases). Germline values: CDR1 SGHRS, CDR2 YFSETQ. This CDR3 is built from 14 residues. This chain's CDR3 is CASTQKAGHAGASF. The CDR3 DNA reads TGCGCCAGCACCCAAAAAGCGGGGCACGCCGGCGCGTCCTTC. The variable domain in full, completed from reference TRBV5-1 and TRBJ1-2, reads KAGVTQTPRYLIKTRGQQVTLSCSPISGHRSVSWYQQTPGQGLQFLFEYFSETQRNKGNFPGRFSGRQFSNSRSEMNVSTLELGDSALYLCASTQKAGHAGASFGSGTRLTVV.

J is TRBJ1-1 and V is TRBV5-1, with D hard to call. This CDR3 region has 16 residues. Per the germline V gene, CDR1 is SGHRS and CDR2 is YFSETQ. Between the trimmed V and J ends, which lost 0 bases and 7 bases, there was a span of 19 bases. For the CDR3, the DNA is TGCGCCAGCAGCTTGGAAGGCTGGGCGGGAACCAATGAAGCTTTCTTT. It is translated as CASSLEGWAGTNEAFF. Full variable domain (rest looked up from reference TRBV5-1 and TRBJ1-1): KAGVTQTPRYLIKTRGQQVTLSCSPISGHRSVSWYQQTPGQGLQFLFEYFSETQRNKGNFPGRFSGRQFSNSRSEMNVSTLELGDSALYLCASSLEGWAGTNEAFFGQGTRLTVV.

As DNA, the CDR3 is TGTGCCAGCTCCGACAGGGCAACTAATGAAAAACTGTTTTTT. It translates to CASSDRATNEKLFF. The genes are TRBV6-1 and TRBJ1-4; 7 bases agree with TRBD1. The CDR3 is 14 residues long. CDR1 is MNHNS and CDR2 is SASEGT in the germline V gene. V was clipped by 8 bases and J by 0 bases; unmatched bases: 3.

The chain joins TRBV5-1 to TRBJ1-1, with a weak D call TRBD1 (5 bases). CDR1 and CDR2 from the germline V gene are SGHRS and YFSETQ. V shed 1 base and J shed 2 bases, with 6 bases lying between them. This CDR3 spans 13 amino acids. The CDR3 DNA reads TGCGCCAGCAGCTTGAGGGGTAACACTGAAGCTTTCTTT. Translation gives CASSLRGNTEAFF.

This clone was observed a few times. V is TRBV19 and J is TRBJ2-1; D is undetermined. The germline gives CDR1 LNHDA, CDR2 SQIVND (reference sequence). The CDR3 runs 13 residues. V was cut by 3 bases and J by 4 bases, with 7 bases left in between. Here the CDR3 reads CASSIVQYNEQFF. Written as DNA, the CDR3 is TGTGCCAGTAGTATCGTTCAGTACAATGAGCAGTTCTTC. Full variable domain (outside the CDR3, taken from reference TRBV19 and TRBJ2-1): DGGITQSPKYLFRKEGQNVTLSCEQNLNHDAMYWYRQDPGQGLRLIYYSQIVNDFQKGDIAEGYSVSREKKESFPLTVTSAQKNPTAFYLCASSIVQYNEQFFGPGTRLTVL.

This sequence joins TRBV2 and TRBJ2-7; 8 bases are shared with TRBD2. V gave up 8 bases and J gave up 2 bases; unmatched junction bases: 11. The germline gives CDR1 SNHLY, CDR2 FYNNEI. The CDR3 covers 15 residues. CDR3 loop: CASARQGLDTYEQYF. Written as DNA, the CDR3 is TGTGCCAGCGCCCGTCAGGGACTAGATACCTACGAGCAGTACTTC.

This clone was seen a single time. The chain is built from TRBV7-2 and TRBJ2-2; TRBD2 matches 12 bases. Germline trimming cut 7 bases from V and 6 bases from J; bases unmatched to any gene: 6. Germline values: CDR1 SGHTA, CDR2 FQGNSA. This CDR3 is built from 15 residues. CDR3 coding DNA: TGTGCCAGCATCTCGACTAGCGGGAGCTCCGGGGAGCTGTTTTTT. It translates to CASISTSGSSGELFF.

The chain carries TRBV30 and TRBJ2-7; D perhaps matches TRBD1 (5 bases). Looked up from germline, CDR1 is GTSNPN and CDR2 is SVGIG (reference sequence). V was clipped by 3 bases and J by 2 bases, with 17 bases between them. CDR3 length: 15 amino acids. CDR3 region: CAWRRGWGETYEQYF. CDR3 DNA sequence: TGTGCCTGGAGAAGGGGCTGGGGCGAAACCTACGAGCAGTACTTC.

This chain joins TRBV5-1 and TRBJ1-6, with D maybe TRBD1 (6 bases). The CDR3 extends over 16 amino acids. From germline, CDR1 is SGHRS and CDR2 YFSETQ. Trimming pared 1 base from V and 6 bases from J, leaving 14 bases between. CDR3 sequence (DNA): TGCGCCAGCAGCTTGCTCGGGGGGGCGATTAATTCACCCCTCCACTTT. Translation gives CASSLLGGAINSPLHF.

This chain uses TRBV28 with TRBJ2-3; 10 nucleotides agree with TRBD1. The junction had 6 bases not matched to a gene; V was cut back by 9 bases and J by 6 bases. The CDR3 is 13 residues long. Germline CDR1 is MDHEN and CDR2 is SYDVKM. CDR3 residues: CASTGTGEDTQYF. In DNA form, the CDR3 reads TGTGCCAGTACAGGGACAGGGGAGGATACGCAGTATTTT.

This clone was seen once. DNA of the CDR3: TGTGCCATCAGTGAGTCCAACAGGGAAGAGACCCAGTACTTC. Translated: CAISESNREETQYF. V and J are TRBV10-3 and TRBJ2-5, with a weak D call TRBD1 (6 bases). In germline, CDR1 is ENHRY, CDR2 SYGVKD. V shed 0 bases and J shed 3 bases, with 8 bases lying between them. The CDR3 covers 14 residues.

The V and J genes are TRBV2 and TRBJ2-5; 7 bases agree with TRBD1. CDR3 length: 16 amino acids. Germline-derived CDR1 and CDR2 are SNHLY and FYNNEI. The V gene end was trimmed by 9 bases and the J gene end by 5 bases; junction bases not matched to a gene: 18. CDR3 bases: TGTGCCAGTGGACAGGCGCCAGGAAAAAAAAAGGAGACCCAGTACTTC. The encoded protein is CASGQAPGKKKETQYF.

A word on this clone: The junction departs from germline at one end; a sequencing error may be responsible. The V gene is TRBV2, the J gene TRBJ2-7, with D perhaps TRBD2 (7 bases). The CDR3 has 14 amino acids. The V gene's germline CDR1 is SNHLY and CDR2 FYNNEI. This chain's CDR3 is CTSMGAGAIYEQYF. DNA for the CDR3: TGTACCAGCATGGGGGCGGGAGCAATCTACGAGCAGTACTTC.

The gene calls are TRBV28 and TRBJ2-3; no clear D gene. The germline V gene encodes CDR1 MDHEN and CDR2 SYDVKM. Trimming left V 4 bases short and J 0 bases short, with 5 bases between. The CDR3 covers 13 residues. CDR3 loop: CASSSASTDTQYF. The CDR3 region has the DNA TGTGCCAGCAGTTCAGCGAGCACAGATACGCAGTATTTT.